This record covers a single T cell receptor beta chain. Random hexamers were used to reverse transcribe roughly 0.45 to 1 ug of RNA. TCRdb redid the calling of the immunoSEQ multiplex PCR reads with MiXCR, one entry per CDR3 protein. The sample has around 170,000 distinct CDR3 sequences; 95% are singletons. The data were taken from a study of CD8 T cells in Susac syndrome. V was clipped by 5 bases and J by 5 bases, with 18 bases between them. Germline loops: CDR1 SGHAT, CDR2 FQDESV (reference sequence). This CDR3 is 15 amino acids long. The receptor was isolated from a human donor with Susac syndrome. The rearrangement joins TRBV11-1 to TRBJ2-5; D is undetermined. What was sequenced was CD8+ T cells from PBMCs. The CDR3 nucleotides are TGTGCCAGCAGCGTCAGCCCTGGGCTGAGGGAGACCCAGTACTTC. Amino acids: CASSVSPGLRETQYF.